This TCR beta chain was observed in a study of graft-versus-host responses after intestinal transplantation. On the study more broadly: Grafts were multivisceral, liver-intestinal, or isolated intestinal. Anti-thymocyte globulin served as induction for all recipients, who then took tacrolimus and steroids for two to three years.

V lost 1 base to trimming and J lost 0 bases, with 11 bases between them. The V gene's germline CDR1 is SGHVS and CDR2 FNYEAQ. This CDR3 contains 16 residues. The method was immunoSEQ multiplex PCR; TCRdb's version includes in-frame clones alone and lacks a portion of them. The repertoire holds about 98,000 clones, about 82% seen once, with 1.4% in the top ten. Points on this clone: The antigen is undetermined.

Notes on the study in general: Recipient marrow showed GvH clones, some seen first in ileum or blood. Within the allografts of patients who had graft-donor T cell macrochimerism, graft-versus-host to host-versus-graft clonal ratios were high.

This chain connects TRBV7-6 to TRBJ2-3; D unclear. The starting material was PBMCs, obtained 255 days after intestinal transplant. The source of this sequence is a human patient who received an intestinal transplant, so some T cells may come from the graft donor. CDR3 sequence: CASSLEWAPSTDTQYF. CDR3 DNA: TGTGCCAGCAGCTTAGAATGGGCCCCTAGCACAGATACGCAGTATTTT.